This T cell receptor (beta chain) was observed in a study of regulatory T cells in long-lasting Graves disease. Both iRepertoire HTBI primers and Arm-PCR of CDR3 regions were used to build the TCR beta libraries. Original analysis: Identification of gene segments yielded around 64 TRBV and 12 to 15 TRBJ across samples. TCRdb used MiXCR to reprocess the multiplex PCR reads, holding one entry per CDR3 protein. TCRdb's processing, not the authors', yielded these V and J calls. The table records a few hundred thousand distinct CDR3 sequences, roughly 12% of them present only once. Noted time point: newly diagnosed GD, antithyroid drugs for less than 3 months. From RNA extracted from PBMCs, the TCR library was made. The same data also contributed to another study, on T cells in Graves' hyperthyroidism and ophthalmopathy.

The sequence derives from a man in his thirties or forties with Graves disease. The sequencing here drew on peripheral blood mononuclear cells (PBMCs), taken at new diagnosis, from a patient treated with antithyroid drugs.

CDR3 in amino acids: CASSFEPRSGVNTGELFF. In DNA, the CDR3 is TGTGCCAGCAGCTTCGAGCCTAGAAGCGGAGTGAACACCGGGGAGCTGTTTTTT. The chain has TRBV5-5 and TRBJ2-2; D might be TRBD2 (5 bases). The ends were cut back, 2 bases at V and 1 base at J, with 18 bases in the middle. The CDR3 length is 18 residues. Germline V gene sequence: CDR1 SGHKS, CDR2 YYEKEE (reference sequence).